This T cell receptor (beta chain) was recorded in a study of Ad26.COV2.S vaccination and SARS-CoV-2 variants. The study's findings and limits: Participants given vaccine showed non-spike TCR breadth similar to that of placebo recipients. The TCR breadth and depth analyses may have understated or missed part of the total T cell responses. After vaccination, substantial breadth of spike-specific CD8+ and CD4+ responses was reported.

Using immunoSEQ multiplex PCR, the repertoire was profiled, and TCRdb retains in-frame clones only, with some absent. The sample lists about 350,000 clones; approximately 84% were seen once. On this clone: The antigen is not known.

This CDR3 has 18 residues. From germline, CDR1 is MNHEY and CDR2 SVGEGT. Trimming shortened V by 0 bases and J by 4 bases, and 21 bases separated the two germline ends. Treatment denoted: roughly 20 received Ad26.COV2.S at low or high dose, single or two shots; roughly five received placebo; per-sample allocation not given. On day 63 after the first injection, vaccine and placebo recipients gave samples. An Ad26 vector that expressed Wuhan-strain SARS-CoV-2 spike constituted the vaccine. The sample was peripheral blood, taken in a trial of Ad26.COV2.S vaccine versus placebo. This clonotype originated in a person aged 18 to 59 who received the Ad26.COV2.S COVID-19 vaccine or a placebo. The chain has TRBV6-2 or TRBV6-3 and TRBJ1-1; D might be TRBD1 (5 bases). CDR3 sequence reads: CASSYSYPSTSGTTEAFF. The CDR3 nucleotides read TGTGCCAGCAGTTACTCTTATCCGTCCACATCAGGGACCACTGAAGCTTTCTTT.